This T cell receptor (beta chain) originates from a study of identical twins. The CDR3 sequence is 15 residues long. Deletions cut 0 bases from V and 5 bases from J, with 12 bases between. Germline V lookup: CDR1 SGHRS, CDR2 YFSETQ. TCRdb redid the calling of the 5' RACE reads with MiXCR, one entry per CDR3 protein. The top ten clones hold more than 8% of a sample with fewer than 450,000 distinct CDR3 sequences, roughly 9% of them seen once. The source material was naive T cells sorted from blood. The clonotype comes from a woman aged 45 to 65 in good health. The rearrangement joins TRBV5-1 to TRBJ2-1; D uncertain. The CDR3 here is CASSLGATVHNEQFF. CDR3 DNA sequence: TGCGCCAGCAGCTTGGGGGCCACTGTCCACAATGAGCAGTTCTTC. Looking up the rest from reference TRBV5-1 and TRBJ2-1 gives the full variable domain: KAGVTQTPRYLIKTRGQQVTLSCSPISGHRSVSWYQQTPGQGLQFLFEYFSETQRNKGNFPGRFSGRQFSNSRSEMNVSTLELGDSALYLCASSLGATVHNEQFFGPGTRLTVL.